A single T cell receptor beta chain is shown here with its context. Antigen specificity is unknown. This sample was taken from a study of T cells in Graves' hyperthyroidism and ophthalmopathy. The CDR3 regions of TCR beta were amplified from RNA transcripts. An initial round of RT-PCR targeting the TCR CDR3 relied on the HTBI primer set. TCRdb fed the multiplex PCR reads into MiXCR, producing one record per CDR3 protein. The repertoire holds hundreds of thousands of distinct CDR3 sequences, more than 15% seen once, with around 61% in the top ten. From 9 to 10 ml of fresh peripheral blood, PBMCs were isolated. Whole-study results and caveats: Most thyroid clonotypes expanded above 0.001 were also detected in blood.

The CDR3 spans 14 residues. Germline CDR1 and CDR2: LNHDA and SQIVND (reference sequence). V gave up 5 bases and J gave up 3 bases, with 11 bases separating them. The chain carries TRBV19 and TRBJ1-5, with D unclear. The material sequenced was blood. The receptor was isolated from a woman aged 60 to 75 with Graves' ophthalmopathy. CDR3 bases: TGTGCCAGTAGTGTCCGCAGTTTCAATCAGCCCCAGCATTTT. This sequence encodes CASSVRSFNQPQHF.